The 14 T cell receptor beta chains presented below share a single source sample, sequenced in a study of blood T cell repertoires in COVID-19. The method was immunoSEQ multiplex PCR; TCRdb's version includes in-frame clones alone and lacks a portion of them. The sample shows approximately 100,000 clones, roughly 88% of them seen only once. The sequenced sample was peripheral blood. These TCRs come from a woman older than 75 with active or convalescent COVID-19.

The rearrangement links TRBV28 to TRBJ2-3; TRBD1 matches at 7 bases. The CDR3 is made up of 14 amino acids. V was pared by 5 bases and J by 4 bases, with 6 bases of the junction left unmatched. Per the germline V gene, CDR1 is MDHEN and CDR2 is SYDVKM. CDR3 DNA sequence: TGTGCCAGCAGTCCTCGACAGGGACCAGATACGCAGTATTTT. It yields the protein CASSPRQGPDTQYF. Based on the CDR3 plus reference TRBV28 and TRBJ2-3, the full variable domain is DVKVTQSSRYLVKRTGEKVFLECVQDMDHENMFWYRQDPGLGLRLIYFSYDVKMKEKGDIPEGYSVSREKKERFSLILESASTNQTSMYLCASSPRQGPDTQYFGPGTRLTVL.

The gene calls are TRBV5-1 and TRBJ2-5, with TRBD1 matching 7 bases. Germline trimming cut 4 bases from V and 2 bases from J; bases unmatched to any gene: 8. Germline lookup yields CDR1 SGHRS and CDR2 YFSETQ. The CDR3 extends over 15 amino acids. The CDR3 sequence is CASSRSGTDQETQYF. The DNA for the CDR3 is TGCGCCAGCAGCCGTTCTGGGACAGATCAAGAGACCCAGTACTTC. The full variable domain, in which reference TRBV5-1 and TRBJ2-5 provide the parts outside the CDR3, is KAGVTQTPRYLIKTRGQQVTLSCSPISGHRSVSWYQQTPGQGLQFLFEYFSETQRNKGNFPGRFSGRQFSNSRSEMNVSTLELGDSALYLCASSRSGTDQETQYFGPGTRLLVL.

The rearrangement uses TRBV3-1 (or the pseudogene TRBV3-2) and TRBJ2-1; a weak D match, TRBD2 (5 bases). Per the germline V gene, CDR1 is LGHDT and CDR2 is YNNKEL (reference sequence). The V gene lost 4 bases and the J gene lost 2 bases, with 18 bases spanning the gap. This CDR3 is built from 17 residues. The CDR3 loop is CASSRDLGGRTYNEQFF. DNA of the CDR3: TGTGCCAGCAGCCGTGATCTCGGCGGGCGGACCTACAATGAGCAGTTCTTC.

The chain links TRBV27 to TRBJ2-7, with D tentatively TRBD1 (6 bases). The CDR3 is 16 residues long. Trimming pared 4 bases from V and 3 bases from J, leaving 19 bases between. Germline CDR1 is MNHEY and CDR2 is SMNVEV (reference sequence). CDR3 sequence (DNA): TGTGCCAGCAGTTCGGCTTCTGCTGGACAGTTCTACGAGCAGTACTTC. Translating gives CASSSASAGQFYEQYF.

The V gene is TRBV4-1, the J gene TRBJ2-3, with D possibly TRBD2 on 5 matching bases. The germline CDR1 and CDR2 sequences are MGHRA and YSYEKL. Trimming left V 4 bases short and J 4 bases short, with 15 bases between. This CDR3 comprises 15 residues. The CDR3 is CASSRGPSEADTQYF. The CDR3 region has the DNA TGCGCCAGCAGCCGCGGGCCGAGCGAGGCAGATACGCAGTATTTT.

CDR3 nucleotides: TGTTGCCGGGGGGAGACCCAGTACTTC. Encoded protein: CCRGETQYF. The chain is built from TRBV27 and TRBJ2-5, with D perhaps matching TRBD2 (6 bases). In germline, CDR1 is MNHEY, CDR2 SMNVEV (reference sequence). CDR3 length: 9 residues.

The chain joins TRBV5-1 to TRBJ1-1, with TRBD1 as a possible D gene (5 bases). The CDR3 totals 15 residues. CDR1 and CDR2 (germline): SGHRS, YFSETQ. V was clipped by 0 bases and J by 4 bases, with 13 bases between them. CDR3 sequence reads: CASSLAVQGGTEAFF. The CDR3 coding sequence is TGCGCCAGCAGCTTGGCCGTGCAGGGAGGCACTGAAGCTTTCTTT.

The chain links TRBV15 to TRBJ2-7, with D possibly matching TRBD2 (6 bases). V was clipped by 8 bases and J by 0 bases, with 11 bases between them. This CDR3 contains 13 residues. Germline CDR1 reads LNHNV; CDR2 reads YYDKDF (reference sequence). The DNA for the CDR3 is TGTGCCACCGGCTTGGGAGGCTCCTACGAGCAGTACTTC. Translation gives CATGLGGSYEQYF.

This clone was seen only a few times. The chain combines TRBV10-1 with TRBJ1-2; unclear D gene. Germline V lookup: CDR1 WNHNN, CDR2 SYGVQD (reference sequence). The ends were cut back, 3 bases at V and 2 bases at J, with 7 bases in the middle. The length of the CDR3 is 13 residues. CDR3 loop: CASSETENYGYTF. CDR3 nucleotide sequence: TGCGCCAGCAGTGAAACGGAGAACTATGGCTACACCTTC.

The chain combines TRBV5-8 with TRBJ2-3, with D tentatively TRBD2 (5 bases). Germline CDR1 is SGHTS and CDR2 is YDEGEE. CDR3 length equals 13 residues. V lost 4 bases, J lost 4 bases, and 10 bases lay in between. CDR3 region: CASSRGRADTQYF. The CDR3 region has the DNA TGTGCCAGCAGCCGGGGTCGGGCAGATACGCAGTATTTT.

The V call is TRBV11-2, the J call TRBJ2-1, with 10 nucleotides matching TRBD2. J gave up 8 bases and V 6 bases, and 7 bases lay outside the gene matches. The CDR3 runs 14 residues. Looked up from germline, CDR1 is SGHAT and CDR2 is FQNNGV. The CDR3 is CASSGLAEWDEQFF. Written as DNA, the CDR3 is TGTGCCAGCAGTGGACTAGCGGAGTGGGATGAGCAGTTCTTC.

The genes are TRBV5-4 and TRBJ2-7, with 15 bases identical to TRBD2. Germline CDR1 is SGHNT and CDR2 is YYREEE (reference sequence). The CDR3 covers 15 residues. J gave up 5 bases and V 4 bases, and 4 bases lay outside the gene matches. This CDR3 is CASSPGLAGGHEQYF. The CDR3 DNA sequence: TGTGCCAGCAGCCCGGGACTAGCGGGAGGACACGAGCAGTACTTC. The full variable domain, its missing parts supplied by reference TRBV5-4 and TRBJ2-7, is ETGVTQSPTHLIKTRGQQVTLRCSSQSGHNTVSWYQQALGQGPQFIFQYYREEENGRGNFPPRFSGLQFPNYSSELNVNALELDDSALYLCASSPGLAGGHEQYFGPGTRLTVT.

The CDR3 protein is CASSFSRTGGSDTQYF. Here the CDR3 DNA reads TGCGCCAGCAGCTTCAGTAGGACAGGGGGATCAGATACGCAGTATTTT. The chain employs TRBV5-1 and TRBJ2-3, with 10 bases that match TRBD1. V was pared by 2 bases and J by 4 bases, with 7 bases of the junction left unmatched. Germline V gives CDR1 SGHRS, CDR2 YFSETQ. The CDR3 covers 16 residues.

J is TRBJ1-1 and V is TRBV11-2, with 8 positions matching TRBD1. The trim removed 7 bases at V and 6 bases at J, leaving 10 bases unmatched. The CDR3 covers 14 residues. CDR1 is SGHAT, CDR2 FQNNGV, per germline. In nucleotides, the CDR3 is TGTGCCAGCATCCGGACAGGGTATTCGGCTGAAGCTTTCTTT. Translating gives CASIRTGYSAEAFF.